This paragraph reports one T cell receptor (beta chain). Authors' methods: Amplification of reference gene primers was used by the study to estimate nucleated cell counts. Sequencing was performed with immunoSEQ multiplex PCR; in TCRdb, only in-frame clones are kept and a portion is missing. That table gives V, J and clone size, and the DNA gave D and trimming. The data show 110,000 to 150,000 clones, around 87% seen once. This specimen comes from a study of blood T cell repertoires in COVID-19. Ages ranged from about 18 to 89 years, with residence in approximately 23 US areas. Cohort 3 recovered donors had two negative PCRs, clearance, or symptom resolution. The origin of this receptor is a man aged 60-69 years who had recovered from COVID-19. The sequenced material came from PBMCs or T cells enriched from blood (not recorded which).

CDR3 in DNA: TGCGCCAGCAGTTCTAGGACAGGCTACGAGCAGTACTTC. Its translation: CASSSRTGYEQYF. The chain has TRBV5-1 and TRBJ2-7; 7 bases align to TRBD1. This CDR3 spans 13 amino acids. CDR1 SGHRS and CDR2 YFSETQ come from the germline V gene. V was pared by 5 bases and J by 3 bases, with 5 bases of the junction left unmatched.